This is a list of T cell receptor beta chains from one sample in a study of cytomegalovirus exposure and HLA in healthy donors. The data were produced by immunoSEQ multiplex PCR, yet TCRdb's version contains in-frame clones alone and is incomplete. The sample lists approximately 170,000 clones, around 78% occurring once. Input material: PBMCs. These receptors all come from a woman in her thirties in good health and CMV-seropositive. CDR3s include the opening cysteine and the closing phenylalanine or tryptophan. Fields, in order: clone size, V gene, J gene, D gene, CDR3 protein, CDR3 DNA. The D gene is left open where the match is weak. Clone size is given for some rows only: seen once, a few or many times, or a class if the clone is expanded.

>few|TRBV7-2|TRBJ2-3|.
CASSSWRGTDTQYF
TGTGCCAGCAGCTCCTGGAGGGGCACAGATACGCAGTATTTT
>.|TRBV5-8|TRBJ2-7|TRBD1
CASSPDRAVYEQYF
TGTGCCAGCAGCCCCGACAGGGCGGTCTACGAGCAGTACTTC
>.|TRBV5-4|TRBJ1-1|.
CASSFGRADIEAFF
TGTGCCAGCAGCTTCGGCAGGGCGGACATTGAAGCTTTCTTT
>.|TRBV5-1|TRBJ1-1|.
CASSGQTEAFF
TGCGCCAGCAGCGGACAGACTGAAGCTTTCTTT
>.|TRBV5-1|TRBJ2-7|TRBD1
CASRDRGGSYEQYF
TGCGCCAGCAGAGACAGGGGAGGTTCGTACGAGCAGTACTTC
>once|TRBV7-8|TRBJ2-4|TRBD2
CASSAGLAGTKNIQYF
TGTGCCAGCAGCGCCGGACTAGCGGGGACAAAAAACATTCAGTACTTC
>.|TRBV30|TRBJ2-3|.
CAWCPQGTDTQYF
TGTGCCTGGTGCCCCCAGGGGACAGATACGCAGTATTTT
>.|TRBV6-5|TRBJ2-2|.
CASSYSDRRRTGELFF
TGTGCCAGCAGTTACTCAGACAGGAGGAGAACCGGGGAGCTGTTTTTT
>.|TRBV29-1|TRBJ1-4|TRBD1
CSVSTGNNEKLFF
TGCAGCGTTTCGACAGGGAATAATGAAAAACTGTTTTTT
>.|TRBV7-7|TRBJ2-1|.
CASSSTHYNEQFF
TGTGCCAGCAGCTCAACACACTACAATGAGCAGTTCTTC
>.|TRBV7-9|TRBJ2-5|TRBD2
CASSLVGGRRQETQYF
TGTGCCAGCAGCTTAGTGGGAGGGAGACGCCAAGAGACCCAGTACTTC
>.|TRBV29-1|TRBJ1-1|TRBD1
CSAGPRTGPNTEAFF
TGCAGCGCCGGGCCCCGGACAGGACCGAACACTGAAGCTTTCTTT
>few|TRBV9|TRBJ2-1|TRBD2
CASSVEVAGKGGNEQFF
TGTGCCAGCAGCGTAGAGGTAGCGGGGAAAGGGGGCAATGAGCAGTTCTTC
>.|TRBV5-5|TRBJ1-1|TRBD1
CASSLTGGLNTEAFF
TGTGCCAGCAGCTTGACAGGGGGCCTCAACACTGAAGCTTTCTTT
>.|TRBV9|TRBJ2-5|.
CASSVGQAPETQYF
TGTGCCAGCAGCGTAGGACAGGCCCCCGAGACCCAGTACTTC
>.|TRBV19|TRBJ2-3|TRBD2
CASSILAGGRTDTQYF
TGTGCCAGTAGTATTTTAGCGGGAGGACGCACAGATACGCAGTATTTT
>.|TRBV11-2|TRBJ2-5|TRBD1
CASSRPGQRYETQYF
TGTGCCAGCAGCCGCCCGGGACAGCGGTACGAGACCCAGTACTTC
>.|TRBV28|TRBJ2-7|.
CATGGTYEQYF
TGTGCCACAGGGGGGACCTACGAGCAGTACTTC
>.|TRBV10-2|TRBJ2-1|.
CASSESSDNEQFF
TGCGCCAGCAGTGAGTCTAGCGACAATGAGCAGTTCTTC
>once|TRBV9|TRBJ2-1|.
CASSVGDYNEQFF
TGTGCCAGCAGCGTAGGAGACTACAATGAGCAGTTCTTC
>.|TRBV4-3|TRBJ2-1|.
CASSLEGRANEQFF
TGCGCCAGCAGCCTCGAGGGAAGGGCCAATGAGCAGTTCTTC
>few|TRBV18|TRBJ1-5|TRBD1
CASSPGTGSFVQPQHF
TGTGCCAGCTCTCCCGGGACAGGGTCTTTCGTTCAGCCCCAGCATTTT
>.|TRBV6-5|TRBJ1-1|.
CASRLTENTEAFF
TGTGCCAGCAGGCTAACAGAGAACACTGAAGCTTTCTTT
>.|TRBV28|TRBJ1-2|.
CASSLYIHREGYTF
TGTGCCAGCAGTTTATACATACACAGGGAGGGCTACACCTTC
>once|TRBV12-5|TRBJ1-1|TRBD1
CASGFAVGQGDTEAFF
TGTGCTAGTGGTTTCGCGGTGGGGCAGGGGGACACTGAAGCTTTCTTT
>once|TRBV4-1|TRBJ2-7|.
CASSQISEVTYEQYF
TGCGCCAGCAGCCAAATAAGTGAGGTAACCTACGAGCAGTACTTC
>.|TRBV30|TRBJ1-3|.
CAWRLGTFGNTIYF
TGTGCCTGGAGACTCGGGACATTTGGAAACACCATATATTTT